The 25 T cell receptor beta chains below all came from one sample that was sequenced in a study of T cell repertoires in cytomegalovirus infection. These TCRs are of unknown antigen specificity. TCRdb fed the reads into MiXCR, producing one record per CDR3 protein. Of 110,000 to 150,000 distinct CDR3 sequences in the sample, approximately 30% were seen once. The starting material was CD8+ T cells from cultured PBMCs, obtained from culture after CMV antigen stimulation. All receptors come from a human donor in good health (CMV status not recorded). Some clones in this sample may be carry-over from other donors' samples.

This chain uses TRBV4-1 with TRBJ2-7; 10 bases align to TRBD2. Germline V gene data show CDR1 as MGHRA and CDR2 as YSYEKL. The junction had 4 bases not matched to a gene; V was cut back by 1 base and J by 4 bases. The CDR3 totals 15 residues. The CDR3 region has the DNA TGCGCCAGCAGCCAAGTAGAACTAGCGGGATACGAGCAGTACTTC. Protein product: CASSQVELAGYEQYF.

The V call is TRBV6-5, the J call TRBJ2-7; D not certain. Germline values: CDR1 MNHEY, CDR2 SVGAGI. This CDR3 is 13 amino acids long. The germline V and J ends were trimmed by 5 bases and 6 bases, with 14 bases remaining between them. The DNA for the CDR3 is TGTGCCAGCAGTGATTTTTTAATTTTCGAGCAGTACTTC. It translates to CASSDFLIFEQYF.

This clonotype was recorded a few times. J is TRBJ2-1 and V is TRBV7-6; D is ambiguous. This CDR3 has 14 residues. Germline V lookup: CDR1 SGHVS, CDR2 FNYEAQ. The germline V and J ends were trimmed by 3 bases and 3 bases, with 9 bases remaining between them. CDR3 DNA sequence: TGTGCCAGCAGCTTCGGGCACCTCTACAATGAGCAGTTCTTC. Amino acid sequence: CASSFGHLYNEQFF.

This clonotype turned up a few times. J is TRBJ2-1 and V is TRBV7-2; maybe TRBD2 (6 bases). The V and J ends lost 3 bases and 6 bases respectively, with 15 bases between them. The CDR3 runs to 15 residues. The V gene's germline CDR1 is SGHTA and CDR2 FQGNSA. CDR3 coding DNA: TGTGCCAGCAGCTTCCGACTAGGAGGTGGCAATGAGCAGTTCTTC. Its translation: CASSFRLGGGNEQFF.

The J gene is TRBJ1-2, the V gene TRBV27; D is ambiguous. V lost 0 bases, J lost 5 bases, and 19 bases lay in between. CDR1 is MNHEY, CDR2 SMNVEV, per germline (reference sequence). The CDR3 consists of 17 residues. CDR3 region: CASSLSAGEGRPYGYTF. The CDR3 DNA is TGTGCCAGCAGTTTATCGGCAGGAGAAGGTCGACCTTATGGCTACACCTTC.

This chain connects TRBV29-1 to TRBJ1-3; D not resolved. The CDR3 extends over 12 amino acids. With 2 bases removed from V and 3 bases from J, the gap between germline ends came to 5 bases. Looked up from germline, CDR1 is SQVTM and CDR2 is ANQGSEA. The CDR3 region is CSVESDGNTIYF. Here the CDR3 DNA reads TGCAGCGTTGAATCGGATGGAAACACCATATATTTT.

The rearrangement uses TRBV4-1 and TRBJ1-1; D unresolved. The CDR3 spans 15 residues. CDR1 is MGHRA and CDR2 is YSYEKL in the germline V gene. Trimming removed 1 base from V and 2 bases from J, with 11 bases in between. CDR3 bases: TGCGCCAGCAGCCAAGTTTTGGCAGGAAACACTGAAGCTTTCTTT. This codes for CASSQVLAGNTEAFF.

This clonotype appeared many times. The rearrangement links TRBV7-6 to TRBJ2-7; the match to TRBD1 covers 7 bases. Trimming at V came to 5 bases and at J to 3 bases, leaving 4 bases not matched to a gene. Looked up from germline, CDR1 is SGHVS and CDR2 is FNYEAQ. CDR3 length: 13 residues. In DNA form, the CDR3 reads TGTGCCAGCAGCCCGGGACAGATCTACGAGCAGTACTTC. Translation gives CASSPGQIYEQYF.

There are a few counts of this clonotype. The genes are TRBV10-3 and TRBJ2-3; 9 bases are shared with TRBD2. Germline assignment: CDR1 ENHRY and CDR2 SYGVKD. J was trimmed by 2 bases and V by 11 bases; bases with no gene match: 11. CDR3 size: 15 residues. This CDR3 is CAVLAGRNPTDTQYF. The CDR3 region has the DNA TGTGCCGTACTAGCGGGCCGAAACCCCACAGATACGCAGTATTTT.

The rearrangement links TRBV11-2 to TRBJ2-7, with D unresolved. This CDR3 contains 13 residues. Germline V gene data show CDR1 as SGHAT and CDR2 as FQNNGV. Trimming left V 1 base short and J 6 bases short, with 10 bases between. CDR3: CASSLVSRAEQYF. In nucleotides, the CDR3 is TGTGCCAGCAGCTTAGTGTCAAGGGCCGAGCAGTACTTC.

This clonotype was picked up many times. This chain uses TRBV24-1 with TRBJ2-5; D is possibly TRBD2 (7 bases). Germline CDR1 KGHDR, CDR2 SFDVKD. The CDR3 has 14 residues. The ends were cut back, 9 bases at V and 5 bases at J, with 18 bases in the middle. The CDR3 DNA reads TGTGCCACCGCGGGGGCAGTACGGAGCGAGACCCAGTACTTC. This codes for CATAGAVRSETQYF.

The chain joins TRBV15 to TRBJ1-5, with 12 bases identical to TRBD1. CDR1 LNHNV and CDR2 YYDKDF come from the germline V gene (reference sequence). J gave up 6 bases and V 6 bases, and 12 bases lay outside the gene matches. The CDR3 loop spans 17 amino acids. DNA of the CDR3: TGTGCCACCAGTCACACGGGGGGGACAGGGGGCTCTCAGCCCCAGCATTTT. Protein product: CATSHTGGTGGSQPQHF.

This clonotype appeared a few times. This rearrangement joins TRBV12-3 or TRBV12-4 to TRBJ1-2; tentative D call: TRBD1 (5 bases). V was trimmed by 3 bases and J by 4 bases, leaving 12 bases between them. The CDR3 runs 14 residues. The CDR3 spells CASSFGTAVYGYTF. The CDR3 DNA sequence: TGTGCCAGCAGTTTCGGGACGGCTGTCTATGGCTACACCTTC.

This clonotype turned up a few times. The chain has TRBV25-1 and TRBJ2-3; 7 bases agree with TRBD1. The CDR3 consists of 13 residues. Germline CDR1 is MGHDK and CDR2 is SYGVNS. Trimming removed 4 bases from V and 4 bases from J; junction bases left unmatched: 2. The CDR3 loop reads CASSGQGPDTQYF. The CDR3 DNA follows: TGTGCCAGCAGTGGACAGGGACCAGATACGCAGTATTTT.

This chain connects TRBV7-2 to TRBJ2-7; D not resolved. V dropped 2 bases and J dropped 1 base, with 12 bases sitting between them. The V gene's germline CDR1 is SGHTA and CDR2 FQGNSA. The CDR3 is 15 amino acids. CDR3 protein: CASSLLLDNSYEQYF. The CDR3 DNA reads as TGTGCCAGCAGCTTATTACTTGACAATTCCTACGAGCAGTACTTC.

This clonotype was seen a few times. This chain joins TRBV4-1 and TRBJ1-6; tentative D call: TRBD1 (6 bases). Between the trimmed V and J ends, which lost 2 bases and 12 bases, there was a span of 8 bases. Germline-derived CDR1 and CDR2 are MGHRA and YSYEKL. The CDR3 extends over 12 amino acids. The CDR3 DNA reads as TGCGCCAGCAGCCAAAGGACAGAACCCCTCCACTTT. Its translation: CASSQRTEPLHF.

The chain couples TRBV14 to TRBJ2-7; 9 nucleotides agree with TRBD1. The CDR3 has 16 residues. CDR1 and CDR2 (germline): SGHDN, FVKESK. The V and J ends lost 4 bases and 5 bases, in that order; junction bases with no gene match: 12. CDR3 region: CASSLLPGQGTHEQYF. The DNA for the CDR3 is TGTGCCAGCAGCCTACTCCCGGGACAGGGTACGCACGAGCAGTACTTC.

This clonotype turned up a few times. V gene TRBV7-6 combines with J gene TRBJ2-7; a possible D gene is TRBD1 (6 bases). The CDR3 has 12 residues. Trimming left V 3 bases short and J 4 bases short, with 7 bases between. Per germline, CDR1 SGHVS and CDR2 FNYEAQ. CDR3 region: CASSFTGYEQYF. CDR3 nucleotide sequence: TGTGCCAGCAGCTTTACAGGGTACGAGCAGTACTTC.

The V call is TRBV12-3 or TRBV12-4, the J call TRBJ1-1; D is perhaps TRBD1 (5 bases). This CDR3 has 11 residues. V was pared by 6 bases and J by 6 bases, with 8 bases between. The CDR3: CASRKTAEAFF. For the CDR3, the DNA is TGTGCCAGCAGAAAGACAGCTGAAGCTTTCTTT.

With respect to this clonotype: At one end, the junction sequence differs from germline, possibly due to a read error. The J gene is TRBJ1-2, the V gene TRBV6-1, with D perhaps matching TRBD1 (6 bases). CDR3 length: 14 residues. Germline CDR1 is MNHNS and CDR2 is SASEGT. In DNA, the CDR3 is TGTGCTAGCAACGAGGGGGGGGGACTCTATGGCTACACCTTC. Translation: CASNEGGGLYGYTF.

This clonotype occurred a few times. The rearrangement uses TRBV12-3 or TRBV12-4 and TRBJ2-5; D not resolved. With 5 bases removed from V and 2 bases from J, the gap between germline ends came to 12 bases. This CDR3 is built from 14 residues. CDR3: CASSAYRVQETQYF. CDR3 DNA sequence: TGTGCCAGCAGTGCATACCGGGTGCAAGAGACCCAGTACTTC.

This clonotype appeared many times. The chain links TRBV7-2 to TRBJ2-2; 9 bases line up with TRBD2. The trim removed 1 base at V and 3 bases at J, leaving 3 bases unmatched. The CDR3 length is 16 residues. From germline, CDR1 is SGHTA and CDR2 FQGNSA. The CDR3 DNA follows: TGTGCCAGCAGCTTAGATCTAGCGGGGTACACCGGGGAGCTGTTTTTT. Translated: CASSLDLAGYTGELFF.

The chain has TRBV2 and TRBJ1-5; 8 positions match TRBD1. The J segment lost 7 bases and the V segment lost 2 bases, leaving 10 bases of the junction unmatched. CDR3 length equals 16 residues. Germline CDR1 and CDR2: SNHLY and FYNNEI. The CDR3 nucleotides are TGTGCCAGCAGTGAATTTTTGGTACAGGGGGAACAGCCCCAGCATTTT. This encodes CASSEFLVQGEQPQHF.

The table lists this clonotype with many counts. CDR3 sequence (DNA): TGTGCCAGCAGCTTATGGTACGGGGAACACAATGAGCAGTTCTTC. Translating gives CASSLWYGEHNEQFF. The rearrangement joins TRBV7-3 to TRBJ2-1, with D possibly being TRBD2 (5 bases). Trimming took 2 bases from V and 5 from J, leaving 13 bases between them. The CDR3 spans 15 residues. Per germline, CDR1 SGHTA and CDR2 FQGTGA.

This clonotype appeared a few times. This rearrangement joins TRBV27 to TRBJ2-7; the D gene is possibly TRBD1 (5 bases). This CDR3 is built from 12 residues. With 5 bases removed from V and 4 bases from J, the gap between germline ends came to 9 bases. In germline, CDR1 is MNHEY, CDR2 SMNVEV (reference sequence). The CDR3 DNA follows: TGTGCCAGCAGTCATTCAGGGTACGAGCAGTACTTC. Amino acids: CASSHSGYEQYF.